This paragraph covers one T cell receptor (beta chain) sequence. The data originate from a study of blood T cell repertoires in COVID-19. Study at large: Material from acute and convalescent COVID-19 was sourced from the United States, Italy and Spain. The cDNA or gDNA used as material had been derived from T cells, B-cell-depleted T cells, or PBMCs.

Trimming stripped 2 bases from V and 6 bases from J, with 7 bases between. Germline V gene sequence: CDR1 MDHEN, CDR2 SYDVKM. The CDR3 contains 12 residues. In the source study's methods: Estimates of nucleated cell counts were drawn from the amplification of reference gene primers. Using immunoSEQ multiplex PCR, the repertoire was profiled, and TCRdb retains in-frame clones only, with some absent. Clone size and the V and J calls come from that table; the DNA yielded D and trimming. The sample yields roughly 100,000 clones, roughly 80% seen once. The chain combines TRBV28 with TRBJ1-2; no clear D. The TCR sequence derives from a man between 60 and 75 years old with acute or convalescent COVID-19. The sample was peripheral blood. CDR3 amino acids: CASSLARDGYTF. The CDR3 nucleotides read TGTGCCAGCAGTTTAGCTCGGGATGGCTACACCTTC.